These 17 T cell receptor beta chains came from one sample sequenced in a study of T cell repertoires in cytomegalovirus infection. TCRdb reprocessed the reads with MiXCR, giving one entry per CDR3 protein. The sample has approximately 750,000 distinct CDR3 sequences, 35% to 40% seen once. Specimen: PBMCs. Every receptor here comes from a human donor in good health (CMV status not recorded). Some clones in this sample may be carry-over from other donors' samples.

This clonotype has a single count. A single base separates this from a much larger clone, so it may be a read error. J is TRBJ2-2 and V is TRBV7-8, with TRBD2 identical over 14 bases. CDR3 length: 18 residues. CDR1 SGHVS and CDR2 FQNEAQ come from the germline V gene. CDR3 residues: CASSILTSGGANTGEPFF. The DNA for the CDR3 is TGTGCCAGCAGCATACTGACTAGCGGGGGGGCAAACACCGGGGAGCCGTTTTTT.

The chain recombines TRBV19 with TRBJ2-3, with TRBD1 identical over 8 bases. The CDR3 extends over 15 amino acids. The V gene's germline CDR1 is LNHDA and CDR2 SQIVND (reference sequence). J was trimmed by 5 bases and V by 8 bases; bases with no gene match: 12. CDR3 nucleotides: TGTGCCAGTTCTCCTCTAGGACAGGGTCGAGATACGCAGTATTTT. It encodes CASSPLGQGRDTQYF.

The chain recombines TRBV12-3 or TRBV12-4 with TRBJ1-1, with a tentative D call TRBD1 (5 bases). This CDR3 is built from 11 residues. The V end was cut by 5 bases, the J end by 8 bases, with 9 bases between. The CDR3 bases are TGTGCCAGCAGTAGAGGGGCGGAAGCTTTCTTT. This sequence encodes CASSRGAEAFF.

This chain uses TRBV6-5 with TRBJ2-7; the match to TRBD1 covers 8 bases. The germline CDR1 and CDR2 sequences are MNHEY and SVGAGI. The V gene end was trimmed by 0 bases and the J gene end by 6 bases; junction bases not matched to a gene: 10. CDR3 size: 16 residues. The CDR3: CASSYSISRTGTEQYF. For the CDR3, the DNA is TGTGCCAGCAGTTACTCGATCTCCCGGACAGGGACCGAGCAGTACTTC.

This clonotype was found a few times. The chain couples TRBV12-3 or TRBV12-4 to TRBJ1-5, with D maybe TRBD1 (6 bases). V lost 1 base, J lost 4 bases, and 14 bases lay in between. CDR3 length equals 16 residues. In DNA, the CDR3 is TGTGCCAGCAGTTTAGGGGGAGGGGGGCCGAATCAGCCCCAGCATTTT. This sequence encodes CASSLGGGGPNQPQHF.

The chain links TRBV19 to TRBJ1-1; 8 bases are shared with TRBD1. Germline assignment: CDR1 LNHDA and CDR2 SQIVND (reference sequence). The CDR3 is 17 amino acids. V shed 6 bases, J shed 1 base, and the junction held 13 bases outside the gene matches. CDR3 DNA sequence: TGTGCCAGTAGCCTCCTCCTTACCGGGACAGGGAACACTGAAGCTTTCTTT. This translates into CASSLLLTGTGNTEAFF. Looking up the rest from reference TRBV19 and TRBJ1-1 gives the full variable domain: DGGITQSPKYLFRKEGQNVTLSCEQNLNHDAMYWYRQDPGQGLRLIYYSQIVNDFQKGDIAEGYSVSREKKESFPLTVTSAQKNPTAFYLCASSLLLTGTGNTEAFFGQGTRLTVV.

This clonotype showed up just a few times. The CDR3 loop is CASSPKDNSPLHF. The CDR3 DNA reads TGTGCCAGCAGCCCTAAAGATAATTCACCCCTCCACTTT. The V and J genes are TRBV7-9 and TRBJ1-6; D unresolved. From germline, CDR1 is SEHNR and CDR2 FQNEAQ (reference sequence). The CDR3 contains 13 residues. The V and J ends lost 5 bases and 5 bases respectively, with 7 bases between them.

The CDR3 sequence is CASKGDGSDSNQPQHF. CDR3 coding DNA: TGTGCCAGCAAGGGGGACGGCTCGGATAGCAATCAGCCCCAGCATTTT. The V call is TRBV11-2, the J call TRBJ1-5; D may be TRBD1 (6 bases). V was shortened by 7 bases and J by 0 bases, with 16 bases between the two germline ends. The CDR3 length is 16 residues. Germline CDR1 reads SGHAT; CDR2 reads FQNNGV.

The chain combines TRBV5-8 with TRBJ2-5, with D maybe TRBD1 (6 bases). Germline V lookup: CDR1 SGHTS, CDR2 YDEGEE. The V end was cut by 4 bases, the J end by 2 bases, with 24 bases between. This CDR3 contains 18 residues. CDR3 loop: CASSDIRRDNWGQETQYF. In DNA form, the CDR3 reads TGTGCCAGCAGCGACATAAGACGGGACAACTGGGGACAAGAGACCCAGTACTTC.

The chain links TRBV27 to TRBJ1-6; no clear D. The germline V gene has CDR1 MNHEY and CDR2 SMNVEV (reference sequence). CDR3 length: 13 amino acids. The V and J ends lost 10 bases and 10 bases respectively, with 17 bases between them. In DNA, the CDR3 is TGTGCCACCTCAAACGGGTCCGGATCACCCCTCCACTTT. Residues: CATSNGSGSPLHF.

This clonotype was observed at least ten times. The chain couples TRBV6-6 to TRBJ1-5, with 10 nucleotides matching TRBD1. There are 15 residues in the CDR3. V lost 10 bases, J lost 4 bases, and 10 bases stayed unmatched. CDR1 MNHNY and CDR2 SVGAGI come from the germline V gene (reference sequence). The CDR3 loop is CATVRDRGYNQPQHF. In nucleotides, the CDR3 is TGTGCCACCGTCCGGGACAGGGGATATAATCAGCCCCAGCATTTT.

J is TRBJ2-7 and V is TRBV7-6, with D tentatively TRBD2 (6 bases). The CDR3 spans 15 residues. Deletions cut 5 bases from V and 0 bases from J, with 14 bases between. CDR1 and CDR2 (germline): SGHVS, FNYEAQ. Here the CDR3 DNA reads TGTGCCAGCAGCACGACTAGTTCTCCCTCCTACGAGCAGTACTTC. Protein product: CASSTTSSPSYEQYF.

This clonotype was counted a few times. The chain recombines TRBV4-2 with TRBJ2-3; D is ambiguous. Germline CDR1 is LGHNA and CDR2 is YNFKEQ. The CDR3 length is 16 residues. V gave up 3 bases and J gave up 6 bases, with 19 bases separating them. Here the CDR3 DNA reads TGTGCCAGCAGCCAGACCCTTGGAACTGGAAGGGATACGCAGTATTTT. Protein product: CASSQTLGTGRDTQYF.

This clonotype was counted between two and nine times. The chain recombines TRBV28 with TRBJ2-2, with D perhaps assigned TRBD1 or TRBD2 (5 bases each). Germline CDR1 and CDR2: MDHEN and SYDVKM. Trimming removed 4 bases at V and 6 bases at J, with 6 bases between. The length of the CDR3 is 12 residues. The CDR3: CASSWGSGELFF. CDR3 bases: TGTGCCAGCAGTTGGGGGTCCGGGGAGCTGTTTTTT.

This clonotype was picked up a small number of times. V is TRBV28 and J is TRBJ1-4; D is unclear. Germline V CDR1 and CDR2: MDHEN, SYDVKM. The CDR3 spans 17 residues. Trimming stripped 5 bases from V and 4 bases from J, with 20 bases between. CDR3 loop: CASSPSSLATFNEKLFF. The CDR3 bases are TGTGCCAGCAGTCCGTCGTCTTTGGCGACATTTAATGAAAAACTGTTTTTT.

The table lists this clonotype with a count of one. This CDR3 reads CASSDGTSGGSHEQYF. In nucleotides, the CDR3 is TGTGCCAGCAGCGATGGGACTAGCGGGGGATCCCACGAGCAGTACTTC. This chain joins TRBV5-6 and TRBJ2-7; 14 nucleotides line up with TRBD2. This CDR3 is built from 16 residues. Looked up from germline, CDR1 is SGHDT and CDR2 is YYEEEE. With V trimmed by 4 bases and J by 5 bases, 8 bases remained unmatched.

The V gene is TRBV9, the J gene TRBJ2-3, with TRBD1 identical over 7 bases. Germline trimming cut 0 bases from V and 0 bases from J; bases unmatched to any gene: 4. The CDR3 consists of 16 residues. CDR1 SGDLS and CDR2 YYNGEE come from the germline V gene. This chain's CDR3 is CASSVVGTVSTDTQYF. In DNA form, the CDR3 reads TGTGCCAGCAGCGTAGTCGGGACAGTAAGCACAGATACGCAGTATTTT.